In this sample, the clone carrying this T cell receptor (beta chain) turned up once. Its target is unknown. The data were taken from a study of OX40 agonist ivuxolimab in advanced cancers. For the study at large: Ivuxolimab, which patients received intravenously every 2 weeks, was dosed at 0.01 to 10 mg/kg. The dose-escalation cohort had hepatocellular carcinoma, melanoma, renal cell or head and neck cancer. Cohort: around 79% men, mean age approximately 64, aged roughly 23 to 79.

The repertoire was sequenced with immunoSEQ multiplex PCR; TCRdb's copy has only in-frame clones and lacks some. The table records about 130,000 clones, about nine tenths of them present only once. Germline assignment: CDR1 LNHDA and CDR2 SQIVND (reference sequence). This CDR3 has 14 residues. The ends were cut back, 5 bases at V and 7 bases at J, with 15 bases in the middle. General study results and limits: In CD8+ T cells, expanded clones were on average more numerous than in CD4+.

The receptor comes from an adult with an advanced solid tumor such as melanoma, head and neck, liver or kidney cancer. The specimen was CD4+ or CD8+ T cells sorted from blood, collected in a trial of the OX40 agonist ivuxolimab. This chain links TRBV19 with TRBJ1-5; D is perhaps TRBD1 (5 bases). DNA for the CDR3: TGTGCCAGTAGTTCGACAGTTCTGGACCAGCCCCAGCATTTT. Its protein product is CASSSTVLDQPQHF.